A selection of T cell receptor beta chains follows, all from one sample in a study of blood T cell repertoires in COVID-19. The method was immunoSEQ multiplex PCR; TCRdb's version includes in-frame clones alone and lacks a portion of them. The table includes over 200,000 clones, about nine tenths detected once. Sequenced input: PBMCs or T cells enriched from blood (not recorded which). These TCRs come from a young man who had recovered from COVID-19. The CDR3 runs from the conserved cysteine through the conserved F or W. D genes are given only for firm matches. Clone size is stated in some rows and not others, as once, few, many or a class when expanded.

v_gene	j_gene	abundance	d_gene	CDR3nt	CDR3aa
TRBV29-1	TRBJ2-2	.	TRBD1	TGCAGCGTGGACAGGGGGTACACCGGGGAGCTGTTTTTT	CSVDRGYTGELFF
TRBV10-1	TRBJ2-5	few	TRBD1	TGCGCCAGCAGTCCGGGACAGGGGGGAGAGACCCAGTACTTC	CASSPGQGGETQYF
TRBV20-1	TRBJ2-5	.	.	TGCAGTGCTAGTTTCCCGGGCAGAGCGGCGGAGACCCAGTACTTC	CSASFPGRAAETQYF
TRBV7-8	TRBJ1-1	.	.	TGTGCCAGCAGCCCCCCAGGGTATGAAGCTTTCTTT	CASSPPGYEAFF
TRBV6-5	TRBJ2-2	.	TRBD1	TGTGCCGCGCGGACAGGGCCCCGCTACGGGGAGCTGTTTTTT	CAARTGPRYGELFF
TRBV6-4	TRBJ2-2	once	TRBD2	TGTGCCAGCAGAGCGGGGGCCGGGGAGCTGTTTTTT	CASRAGAGELFF
TRBV5-1	TRBJ2-7	.	.	TGCGCCAGCAGCTTGGGAGGGGGTAACGAGCAGTACTTC	CASSLGGGNEQYF
TRBV11-3	TRBJ2-3	.	TRBD2	TGTGCCAGCAGCTTGTTTTCGCCTAGCGGGAGTTCGGCAGATACGCAGTATTTT	CASSLFSPSGSSADTQYF
TRBV19	TRBJ2-1	.	TRBD2	TGTGCCAGTAGTATATCAGCTGGACTAGCGGGTTACAATGAGCAGTTCTTC	CASSISAGLAGYNEQFF
TRBV18	TRBJ1-2	.	TRBD1	TGTGCCAGCTCACCGCCGGGACAGGGTGGTGGCTACACCTTC	CASSPPGQGGGYTF
TRBV14	TRBJ2-5	.	.	TGTGCCAGCAGCCAAGACTACCTGGAGACCCAGTACTTC	CASSQDYLETQYF
TRBV10-3	TRBJ1-1	.	TRBD1	TGTGCCATCAGTCCAGGGACAGGGAACACTGAAGCTTTCTTT	CAISPGTGNTEAFF
TRBV7-9	TRBJ2-2	once	.	TGTGCCAGCAGCAGAGGCCAGGGTCATACCGGGGAGCTGTTTTTT	CASSRGQGHTGELFF
TRBV6-4	TRBJ2-7	.	.	TGTGCCAGCCGGGGGTCCGGCGAGCAGTACTTC	CASRGSGEQYF
TRBV18	TRBJ2-5	.	.	TGTGCCAGCTCACCGGGCAGCCAAGAGACCCAGTACTTC	CASSPGSQETQYF
TRBV6-1	TRBJ1-1	.	.	TGTGCCAGCAGTGAACAACAGGGCCGAGCTTTCTTT	CASSEQQGRAFF
TRBV9	TRBJ2-1	.	TRBD2	TGTGCCAGCAGCCCATATACCCGGCCTAGCGGCAACTACAATGAGCAGTTCTTC	CASSPYTRPSGNYNEQFF
TRBV5-1	TRBJ1-3	.	.	TGCGCCAGCAGCAGGGGACAAACTAACTCTGGAAACACCATATATTTT	CASSRGQTNSGNTIYF
TRBV12-5	TRBJ2-5	.	.	TGTGCTAGTGGCCAGGAGACCCAGTACTTC	CASGQETQYF
TRBV2	TRBJ2-4	once	.	TGTGCCAGCAGTGAAATAGGCAGCGTCGCCAAAAACATTCAGTACTTC	CASSEIGSVAKNIQYF
TRBV9	TRBJ1-2	.	.	TGTGCCAGCACAGGATACGGCTATGGCTACACCTTC	CASTGYGYGYTF
TRBV6-1	TRBJ2-7	.	TRBD2	TGTGCCAGCAGTGAAGCGCTAGCGGAGGTCTACGAGCAGTACTTC	CASSEALAEVYEQYF
TRBV5-5	TRBJ2-1	.	TRBD2	TGTGCCAGCAGCTCGACTAGCGGGAACTACAATGAGCAGTTCTTC	CASSSTSGNYNEQFF
TRBV7-9	TRBJ2-1	.	TRBD1	TGTGCCAGCAGCTTTAGGCAGGGGGTGTTGGGTGAGCAGTTCTTC	CASSFRQGVLGEQFF
TRBV30	TRBJ1-4	once	.	TGTGCCTGGAGTGGGGTCGGGGGTGAAAAACTGTTTTTT	CAWSGVGGEKLFF
TRBV18	TRBJ2-5	.	.	TGTGCCAGCTCACCAGGGACACCCTCGGAGACCCAGTACTTC	CASSPGTPSETQYF
TRBV7-2	TRBJ1-3	.	.	TGTGCCAGCAGCTTACAGGGAACCTCTGGAAACACCATATATTTT	CASSLQGTSGNTIYF
TRBV7-9	TRBJ1-3	.	TRBD1	TGTGCCAGCAGCCGGGGACAGTCTGGAAACACCATATATTTT	CASSRGQSGNTIYF
TRBV27	TRBJ2-7	.	TRBD1	TGTGCCAGCAGTTTTAGTGAAGCAGGGGGCTACGAGCAGTACTTC	CASSFSEAGGYEQYF
TRBV6-5	TRBJ2-7	once	TRBD1	TGTGCCAGCAGCGACGAGACAGGGACCTACGAGCAGTACTTC	CASSDETGTYEQYF
TRBV9	TRBJ2-7	once	TRBD2	TGTGCCAGCAGCGTAGGACCCGGACTAGAGTACGAGCAGTACTTC	CASSVGPGLEYEQYF
TRBV5-4	TRBJ1-1	few	.	TGTGCCAGCACCGGGGGAGAGGTTTCGGAAGCTTTCTTT	CASTGGEVSEAFF